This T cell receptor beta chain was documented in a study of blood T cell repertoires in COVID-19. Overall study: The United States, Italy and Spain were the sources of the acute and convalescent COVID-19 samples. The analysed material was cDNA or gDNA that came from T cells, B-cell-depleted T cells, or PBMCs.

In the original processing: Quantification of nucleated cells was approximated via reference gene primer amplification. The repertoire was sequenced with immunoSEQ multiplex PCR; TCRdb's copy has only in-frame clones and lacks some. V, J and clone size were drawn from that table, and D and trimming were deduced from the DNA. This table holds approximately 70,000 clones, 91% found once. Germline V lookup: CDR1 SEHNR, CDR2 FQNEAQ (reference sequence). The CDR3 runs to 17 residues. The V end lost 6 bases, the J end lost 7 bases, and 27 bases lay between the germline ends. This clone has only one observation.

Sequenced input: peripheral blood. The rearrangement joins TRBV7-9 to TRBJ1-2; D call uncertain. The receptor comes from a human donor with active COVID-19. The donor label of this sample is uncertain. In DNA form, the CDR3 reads TGTGCCAGCAGGCAACTAGCTCGGCCGATCAGGTCTCCTGGCTACACCTTC. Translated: CASRQLARPIRSPGYTF.